This T cell receptor beta chain was recorded in a study of blood T cell repertoires in COVID-19. Looking at the study overall: Material from acute and convalescent COVID-19 was sourced from the United States, Italy and Spain. Sample material is recorded as cDNA or gDNA derived from T cells, B-cell-depleted T cells, or PBMCs.

The Seattle patients, enrolled during active infection, were followed longitudinally. This clone came up a few times. In the original processing: Estimation of nucleated cell counts relied on the amplification of reference gene primers. Data came from immunoSEQ multiplex PCR; TCRdb stores just in-frame clones and leaves some out. V and J calls and clone size follow that table, whereas D and trimming were derived from the DNA. The data show just over 350,000 clones, about 88% seen once. Material: peripheral blood. This TCR derives from a woman aged 60 to 75 with COVID-19, enrolled during active disease.

CDR3 loop: CATSTGYTSYEQYF. Written as DNA, the CDR3 is TGTGCCACTTCGACAGGTTACACCTCCTACGAGCAGTACTTC. The chain couples TRBV11-2 to TRBJ2-7, with a weak D call TRBD1 (6 bases). The CDR3 sequence is 14 residues long. V shed 10 bases and J shed 0 bases, with 16 bases lying between them. Germline V lookup: CDR1 SGHAT, CDR2 FQNNGV. The whole variable domain, remainder taken from reference TRBV11-2 and TRBJ2-7, is EAGVAQSPRYKIIEKRQSVAFWCNPISGHATLYWYQQILGQGPKLLIQFQNNGVVDDSQLPKDRFSAERLKGVDSTLKIQPAKLEDSAVYLCATSTGYTSYEQYFGPGTRLTVT.